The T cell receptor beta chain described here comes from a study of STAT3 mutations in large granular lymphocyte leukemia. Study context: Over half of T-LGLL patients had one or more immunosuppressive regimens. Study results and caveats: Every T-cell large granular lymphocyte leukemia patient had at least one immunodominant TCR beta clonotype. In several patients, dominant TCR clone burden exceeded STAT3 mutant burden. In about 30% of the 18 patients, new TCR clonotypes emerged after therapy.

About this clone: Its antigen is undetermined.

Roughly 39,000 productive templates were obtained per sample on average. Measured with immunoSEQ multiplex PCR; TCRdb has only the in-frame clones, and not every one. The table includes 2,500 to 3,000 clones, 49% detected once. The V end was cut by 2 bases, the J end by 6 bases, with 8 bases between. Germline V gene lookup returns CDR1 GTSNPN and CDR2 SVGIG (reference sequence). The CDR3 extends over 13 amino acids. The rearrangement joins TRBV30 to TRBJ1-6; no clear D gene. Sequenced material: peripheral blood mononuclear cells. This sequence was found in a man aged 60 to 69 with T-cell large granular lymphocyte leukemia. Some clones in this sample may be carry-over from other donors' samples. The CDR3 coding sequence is TGTGCCTGGAGTCTACAGATTAATTCACCCCTCCACTTT. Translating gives CAWSLQINSPLHF.